This entry features one TCR beta chain sequence. This record comes from a study of CD8 T cells in Susac syndrome. Those who served as multiple sclerosis controls were treatment-naive patients with stable or active relapsing-remitting disease. While CD8+ and CD4+ T cells were isolated negatively, TEMRA cells were enriched by FACS. When the RNA was reverse transcribed, random hexamers were used with an input of about 0.5 to 1 ug. TCRdb itself ran the immunoSEQ multiplex PCR reads through MiXCR, one entry per CDR3 protein. The sample includes approximately 180,000 distinct CDR3 sequences, roughly 92% of them seen just once. In germline, CDR1 is SNHLY, CDR2 FYNNEI. V was cut by 6 bases and J by 0 bases, with 5 bases left in between. The CDR3 runs to 13 residues.

V is TRBV2 and J is TRBJ2-2; D is possibly TRBD1 (5 bases). The TCR was taken from a human donor with multiple sclerosis. Sequences were obtained from CD4+ T cells from PBMCs. CDR3 protein: CASSRANTGELFF. The CDR3 bases are TGTGCCAGCAGCAGGGCGAACACCGGGGAGCTGTTTTTT.